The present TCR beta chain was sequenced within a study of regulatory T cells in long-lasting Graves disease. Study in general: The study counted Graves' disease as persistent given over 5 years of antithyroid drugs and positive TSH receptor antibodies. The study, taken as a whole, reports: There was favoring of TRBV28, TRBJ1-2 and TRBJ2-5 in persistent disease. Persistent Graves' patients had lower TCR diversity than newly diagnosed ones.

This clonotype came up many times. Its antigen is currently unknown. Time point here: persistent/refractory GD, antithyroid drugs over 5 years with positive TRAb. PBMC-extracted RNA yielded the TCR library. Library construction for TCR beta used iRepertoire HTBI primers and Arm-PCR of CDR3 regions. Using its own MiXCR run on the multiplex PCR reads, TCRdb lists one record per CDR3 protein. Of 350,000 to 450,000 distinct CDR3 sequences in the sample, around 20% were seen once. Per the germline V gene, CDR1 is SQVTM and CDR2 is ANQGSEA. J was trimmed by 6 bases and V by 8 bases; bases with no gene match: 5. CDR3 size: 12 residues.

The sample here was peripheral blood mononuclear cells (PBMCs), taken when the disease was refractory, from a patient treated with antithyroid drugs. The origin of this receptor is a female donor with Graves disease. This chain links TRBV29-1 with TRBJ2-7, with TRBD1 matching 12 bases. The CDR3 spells CSTWDRGPEQYF. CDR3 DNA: TGCAGCACCTGGGACAGGGGGCCCGAGCAGTACTTC.